What follows are 27 T cell receptor beta chains derived from one specimen sequenced in a study of shared T cell receptors in the human thymus. The table came from immunoSEQ multiplex PCR; TCRdb's copy has only in-frame clones and leaves some out. The sample carries roughly 710,000 clones, approximately 85% recorded once. The data were also submitted as part of a second study, on human thymus T cells.

Source material: thymocytes. The source is a girl under three years old with a congenital heart defect.

This chain connects TRBV12-5 to TRBJ1-5; weak D call: TRBD1 (6 bases). Germline lookup yields CDR1 LGHNT and CDR2 FRNRAP. V lost 5 bases, J lost 1 base, and 12 bases lay in between. The CDR3 consists of 15 residues. CDR3 bases: TGTGCTAGTGGTCGGGCAGGGGAGAGCAATCAGCCCCAGCATTTT. Translating it yields CASGRAGESNQPQHF. Full variable domain (rest looked up from reference TRBV12-5 and TRBJ1-5): DARVTQTPRHKVTEMGQEVTMRCQPILGHNTVFWYRQTMMQGLELLAYFRNRAPLDDSGMPKDRFSAEMPDATLATLKIQPSEPRDSAVYFCASGRAGESNQPQHFGDGTRLSIL.

A single count supports this clone. The chain has TRBV4-3 and TRBJ2-1; D may be TRBD2 (6 bases). Trimming left V 1 base short and J 10 bases short, with 14 bases between. CDR1 LGHNA and CDR2 YSLEER come from the germline V gene. The CDR3 has 14 amino acids. The chain's CDR3 is CASSQVWVSGEQFF. CDR3 nucleotides: TGCGCCAGCAGCCAAGTCTGGGTCAGCGGGGAGCAGTTCTTC.

The chain combines TRBV6-6 with TRBJ2-7; D possibly corresponds to TRBD1 (5 bases). V lost 4 bases, J lost 4 bases, and 8 bases lay in between. Germline CDR1 and CDR2: MNHNY and SVGAGI (reference sequence). This CDR3 has 12 residues. The CDR3 DNA is TGTGCCAGCAGTTCCTACAGGTACGAGCAGTACTTC. As protein: CASSSYRYEQYF.

This rearrangement joins TRBV7-2 to TRBJ1-1; no clear D gene. Trimming took off 5 bases at V and 4 bases at J, with 14 bases between the two ends. Germline V lookup: CDR1 SGHTA, CDR2 FQGNSA. The CDR3 is 14 amino acids. The CDR3 DNA reads as TGTGCCAGCAGCATCGGCGGGGTTCCCACTGAAGCTTTCTTT. This gives the protein CASSIGGVPTEAFF.

The J gene is TRBJ2-1, the V gene TRBV14, with 11 bases identical to TRBD2. The CDR3 spans 18 residues. The germline gives CDR1 SGHDN, CDR2 FVKESK. With 1 base clipped from V and 5 bases from J, the junction kept 10 bases outside the gene matches. For the CDR3, the DNA is TGTGCCAGCAGCCAAGTTACTAGCGGGGGCCCAGGGGACAATGAGCAGTTCTTC. Translation gives CASSQVTSGGPGDNEQFF.

This clone was picked up one time. The rearrangement uses TRBV9 and TRBJ1-1; the D gene is possibly TRBD1 (5 bases). Trimming left V 2 bases short and J 6 bases short, with 11 bases between. The CDR3 contains 13 residues. Germline V gene sequence: CDR1 SGDLS, CDR2 YYNGEE. DNA for the CDR3: TGTGCCAGCAGCGTGGGGGGACGGTCTGAAGCTTTCTTT. It translates to CASSVGGRSEAFF.

The J gene is TRBJ2-7, the V gene TRBV6-1; 9 nucleotides line up with TRBD1. With V trimmed by 4 bases and J by 3 bases, 13 bases remained unmatched. Germline V gene sequence: CDR1 MNHNS, CDR2 SASEGT. The CDR3 is made up of 17 amino acids. The CDR3 DNA reads TGTGCCAGCAGTGCCCCCCCTGGGACAGGGAGTTTCTACGAGCAGTACTTC. Translation: CASSAPPGTGSFYEQYF.

For this clone: The sample contains more than one DNA sequence encoding this CDR3. The chain joins TRBV5-1 to TRBJ2-5, with TRBD1 identical over 10 bases. J gave up 3 bases and V 4 bases, and 3 bases lay outside the gene matches. This CDR3 has 14 amino acids. The germline gives CDR1 SGHRS, CDR2 YFSETQ. The DNA for the CDR3 is TGCGCCAGCAGCCCGGGGACAGGGGAAGAGACCCAGTACTTC. Amino acid sequence: CASSPGTGEETQYF.

CDR3 protein: CASSEGGWNTEAFF. In nucleotides, the CDR3 is TGTGCCAGCAGTGAAGGAGGGTGGAACACTGAAGCTTTCTTT. This chain links TRBV2 with TRBJ1-1; no clear D gene. CDR1 and CDR2 from the germline V gene are SNHLY and FYNNEI. Trimming took off 1 base at V and 1 base at J, with 7 bases between the two ends. CDR3 size: 14 residues.

The chain joins TRBV5-1 to TRBJ2-1; 9 bases are shared with TRBD2. J lost 1 base, V lost 5 bases, and 4 bases had no gene match. The CDR3 sequence is 15 residues long. Germline V gene lookup returns CDR1 SGHRS and CDR2 YFSETQ. The CDR3 loop reads CASSLAGESYNEQFF. The CDR3 DNA sequence: TGCGCCAGCAGTTTAGCGGGGGAGTCCTACAATGAGCAGTTCTTC. Full variable domain (rest looked up from reference TRBV5-1 and TRBJ2-1): KAGVTQTPRYLIKTRGQQVTLSCSPISGHRSVSWYQQTPGQGLQFLFEYFSETQRNKGNFPGRFSGRQFSNSRSEMNVSTLELGDSALYLCASSLAGESYNEQFFGPGTRLTVL.

J is TRBJ2-3 and V is TRBV4-1; 12 bases align to TRBD2. CDR1 is MGHRA, CDR2 YSYEKL, per germline. Trimming at V came to 4 bases and at J to 9 bases, leaving 8 bases not matched to a gene. The CDR3 consists of 15 residues. This chain's CDR3 is CASSPPSGGAATQYF. The CDR3 region has the DNA TGCGCCAGCAGCCCCCCTAGCGGGGGGGCCGCCACGCAGTATTTT.

V and J are TRBV6-5 and TRBJ1-3; D remains ambiguous. This CDR3 has 14 residues. Germline V gene sequence: CDR1 MNHEY, CDR2 SVGAGI. V was pared by 8 bases and J by 1 base, with 12 bases between. In nucleotides, the CDR3 is TGTGCCAGCCACCACGGGGTATCTGGAAACACCATATATTTT. It encodes CASHHGVSGNTIYF.

The chain joins TRBV11-2 to TRBJ2-7; 7 bases line up with TRBD1. The CDR3 consists of 16 residues. Per germline, CDR1 SGHAT and CDR2 FQNNGV. J gave up 0 bases and V 5 bases, and 10 bases lay outside the gene matches. In nucleotides, the CDR3 is TGTGCCAGCAGCCTGATAGGGGGCCCCACCTCCTACGAGCAGTACTTC. Encoded protein: CASSLIGGPTSYEQYF.

The V gene is TRBV15, the J gene TRBJ2-3; D is possibly TRBD1 (6 bases). V was clipped by 3 bases and J by 10 bases, with 14 bases between them. CDR1 is LNHNV and CDR2 is YYDKDF in the germline V gene (reference sequence). The CDR3 length is 13 residues. CDR3 sequence: CATSSGGKDPQYF. Here the CDR3 DNA reads TGTGCCACCAGCAGTGGGGGCAAGGATCCGCAGTATTTT.

This chain connects TRBV7-2 to TRBJ1-1; possibly TRBD1 for D (5 bases). Per the germline V gene, CDR1 is SGHTA and CDR2 is FQGNSA. The V end lost 2 bases, the J end lost 3 bases, and 16 bases lay between the germline ends. CDR3 length equals 16 residues. The CDR3 is CASSLPAGGKDTEAFF. DNA of the CDR3: TGTGCCAGCAGCTTACCTGCCGGGGGGAAAGACACTGAAGCTTTCTTT.

The chain couples TRBV29-1 to TRBJ1-2; D is possibly TRBD1 (5 bases). The germline CDR1 and CDR2 sequences are SQVTM and ANQGSEA. The length of the CDR3 is 15 residues. The V and J ends lost 1 base and 0 bases respectively, with 12 bases between them. The CDR3 region is CSVEGGREANYGYTF. The CDR3 region has the DNA TGCAGCGTTGAAGGGGGCAGAGAAGCTAACTATGGCTACACCTTC.

The chain is built from TRBV6-1 and TRBJ1-5, with 8 bases identical to TRBD1. The V segment lost 6 bases and the J segment 10 bases; nucleotides outside the gene matches: 8. Germline CDR1 is MNHNS and CDR2 is SASEGT. The CDR3 runs 13 residues. The CDR3 spells CASSAGQGRPQHF. In DNA form, the CDR3 reads TGTGCCAGCAGCGCCGGACAGGGTAGACCCCAGCATTTT.

This clone has just a few counts. The chain carries TRBV25-1 and TRBJ2-3; TRBD1 agrees at 8 bases. Germline-derived CDR1 and CDR2 are MGHDK and SYGVNS. After removal of 4 bases from V and 2 bases from J, the junction contained 8 bases not matched to a gene. The CDR3 length is 16 residues. CDR3 nucleotides: TGTGCCAGCAGTGGGCGACAGGGGTGGTACACAGATACGCAGTATTTT. It is translated as CASSGRQGWYTDTQYF. The full variable domain, its missing parts supplied by reference TRBV25-1 and TRBJ2-3, is EADIYQTPRYLVIGTGKKITLECSQTMGHDKMYWYQQDPGMELHLIHYSYGVNSTEKGDLSSESTVSRIRTEHFPLTLESARPSHTSQYLCASSGRQGWYTDTQYFGPGTRLTVL.

V gene TRBV27 combines with J gene TRBJ1-1; D is ambiguous. In germline, CDR1 is MNHEY, CDR2 SMNVEV (reference sequence). This CDR3 is built from 14 residues. The V end lost 4 bases, the J end lost 1 base, and 10 bases lay between the germline ends. The CDR3 DNA reads TGTGCCAGCAGTTCAAACGACAAGAACACTGAAGCTTTCTTT. Its protein product is CASSSNDKNTEAFF.

The chain combines TRBV7-2 with TRBJ2-1, with D unclear. CDR3 length: 11 residues. Germline assignment: CDR1 SGHTA and CDR2 FQGNSA. Trimming took 4 bases from V and 9 from J, leaving 7 bases between them. The CDR3 nucleotides are TGTGCCAGCAGCTCCACGGTTGAGCAGTTCTTC. Translating gives CASSSTVEQFF.

In this sample, this clone turned up once. The CDR3 sequence: CASSLDREETQYF. The CDR3 DNA follows: TGTGCCAGCAGTCTTGACAGGGAAGAGACCCAGTACTTC. The chain recombines TRBV5-4 with TRBJ2-5; the match to TRBD1 covers 7 bases. The CDR3 runs to 13 residues. Looked up from germline, CDR1 is SGHNT and CDR2 is YYREEE (reference sequence). The J segment lost 3 bases and the V segment lost 5 bases, leaving 4 bases of the junction unmatched.

CDR3 sequence reads: CASSRTGLSYEQYF. The CDR3 coding sequence is TGTGCCAGCAGCCGCACGGGACTCTCCTACGAGCAGTACTTC. The rearrangement joins TRBV9 to TRBJ2-7; weak D call: TRBD2 (6 bases). V was shortened by 4 bases and J by 0 bases, with 11 bases between the two germline ends. CDR1 is SGDLS and CDR2 is YYNGEE in the germline V gene. The length of the CDR3 is 14 residues.

This clone has just a few counts. The chain combines TRBV7-9 with TRBJ1-5, with 7 bases lining up with TRBD1. CDR3 length: 14 amino acids. Germline V CDR1 and CDR2: SEHNR, FQNEAQ (reference sequence). The V segment lost 6 bases and the J segment 5 bases; nucleotides outside the gene matches: 7. CDR3 region: CASSSGTEHQPQHF. Here the CDR3 DNA reads TGTGCCAGCAGTTCCGGGACAGAGCATCAGCCCCAGCATTTT.

The rearrangement joins TRBV11-2 to TRBJ2-1; TRBD2 matches 9 bases. This CDR3 has 15 amino acids. Germline CDR1 reads SGHAT; CDR2 reads FQNNGV. The ends lost 1 base at V and 7 bases at J; junction bases unmatched: 5. Here the CDR3 reads CASSLGGGGWNEQFF. Here the CDR3 DNA reads TGTGCCAGCAGCTTAGGCGGGGGGGGTTGGAATGAGCAGTTCTTC. The full variable domain, with the rest looked up from reference TRBV11-2 and TRBJ2-1, is EAGVAQSPRYKIIEKRQSVAFWCNPISGHATLYWYQQILGQGPKLLIQFQNNGVVDDSQLPKDRFSAERLKGVDSTLKIQPAKLEDSAVYLCASSLGGGGWNEQFFGPGTRLTVL.

CDR3 coding DNA: TGTGCCAGCAGCTCGCACCCGGGACAGGGGGGCACAGATACGCAGTATTTT. Translated: CASSSHPGQGGTDTQYF. The chain carries TRBV5-5 and TRBJ2-3, with 11 bases lining up with TRBD1. V was clipped by 3 bases and J by 1 base; unmatched bases: 7. This CDR3 has 17 amino acids. Per germline, CDR1 SGHKS and CDR2 YYEKEE (reference sequence).

The gene calls are TRBV9 and TRBJ2-3; weak D call: TRBD1 (5 bases). Looked up from germline, CDR1 is SGDLS and CDR2 is YYNGEE. V lost 0 bases and J 5 bases, leaving 16 bases between the germline ends. The CDR3 totals 16 residues. The DNA of the CDR3 is TGTGCCAGCAGCGTAGCTTTCAGGGTTAGTGGAGATACGCAGTATTTT. Translation: CASSVAFRVSGDTQYF.

The rearrangement links TRBV5-6 to TRBJ2-7; 8 bases fit TRBD1. Germline CDR1 reads SGHDT; CDR2 reads YYEEEE. The CDR3 covers 14 residues. Trimming cost V 5 bases and J 2 bases; bases outside gene matches: 6. CDR3: CASSLRDRPYEQYF. The CDR3 region has the DNA TGTGCCAGCAGTCTCCGGGACAGGCCCTACGAGCAGTACTTC.